This T cell receptor (beta chain) was sequenced during a study of cytomegalovirus exposure and HLA in healthy donors. Study-level points and caveats: Among the CMV-associated chains, three were confirmed in vitro as specific for CMV antigens.

Worth noting for this clone: Its specificity is not known.

60 Vbeta and 13 Jbeta primers were used in PCR. Profiled with immunoSEQ multiplex PCR; TCRdb holds only in-frame clones, not every one. Its table records about 44,000 clones. The sequenced sample was PBMCs. This receptor was identified in a male donor in good health and CMV-seronegative.

The DNA of the CDR3 is TGTGCCAGCAGCCGAGAACTAGCGGGAGAATACGAGCAGTACTTC. This translates into CASSRELAGEYEQYF. The V and J genes are TRBV4-2 and TRBJ2-7; TRBD2 aligns across 11 bases. Germline CDR1 reads LGHNA; CDR2 reads YNFKEQ. This CDR3 spans 15 amino acids. V lost 4 bases, J lost 4 bases, and 6 bases stayed unmatched.